Below are 16 T cell receptor beta chains sequenced from a single sample in a study of CD4 T cells in relation to SARS-CoV-2 and coronaviruses. Profiling relied on immunoSEQ multiplex PCR, and the TCRdb table lists in-frame clones only, not all of them. Among 36,000 or so clones listed, just over 75% were seen once. Antigens for these TCRs are unknown. The specimen sequenced was memory CD4+ T cells from PBMCs, cultured in vitro. Every receptor here comes from an adult with COVID-19.

The rearrangement links TRBV5-6 to TRBJ2-3, with 10 bases lining up with TRBD2. The germline gives CDR1 SGHDT, CDR2 YYEEEE. The trim removed 3 bases at V and 1 base at J, leaving 11 bases unmatched. The CDR3 runs to 18 residues. The CDR3 sequence is CASSWLSGTSARTDTQYF. The CDR3 region has the DNA TGTGCCAGCAGCTGGTTGAGTGGGACTAGCGCCCGCACAGATACGCAGTATTTT.

This chain links TRBV5-1 with TRBJ1-2, with 7 bases lining up with TRBD1. This CDR3 region has 16 residues. Trimming removed 4 bases from V and 2 bases from J; junction bases left unmatched: 11. In germline, CDR1 is SGHRS, CDR2 YFSETQ. The CDR3 DNA reads as TGCGCCAGCAGCCCAGGGGGGGCCGCCTTCAACTATGGCTACACCTTC. This encodes CASSPGGAAFNYGYTF.

The V and J genes are TRBV28 and TRBJ2-7; D possibly corresponds to TRBD2 (6 bases). V lost 3 bases to trimming and J lost 4 bases, with 16 bases between them. The CDR3 covers 15 residues. CDR1 and CDR2 (germline): MDHEN, SYDVKM. The CDR3 region has the DNA TGTGCCAGCAGTTTGATGTTCGGGGGAGCATACGAGCAGTACTTC. Amino acid sequence: CASSLMFGGAYEQYF.

The count of this clone is one. The CDR3 is CASGGQGRLEQYF. For the CDR3, the DNA is TGTGCCAGCGGGGGACAGGGCCGTCTCGAGCAGTACTTC. The V call is TRBV2, the J call TRBJ2-7; 9 bases align to TRBD1. Germline V CDR1 and CDR2: SNHLY, FYNNEI. This CDR3 contains 13 residues. The V gene end was trimmed by 8 bases and the J gene end by 6 bases; junction bases not matched to a gene: 8.

The rearrangement links TRBV5-1 to TRBJ1-4; weak D call: TRBD1 (6 bases). The CDR3 sequence is 16 residues long. V was pared by 7 bases and J by 2 bases, with 18 bases between. Germline CDR1 SGHRS, CDR2 YFSETQ. The CDR3 DNA reads as TGCGCCAGCGCCCAAAAGTCAGGGGCGACTAATGAAAAACTGTTTTTT. As protein: CASAQKSGATNEKLFF.

V is TRBV12-3 or TRBV12-4 and J is TRBJ2-7, with D perhaps matching TRBD2 (6 bases). The CDR3 sequence is 13 residues long. The V end lost 6 bases, the J end lost 6 bases, and 15 bases lay between the germline ends. The CDR3 DNA is TGTGCCAGCAGGCCGGGAGAGAGAAGCGAGCAGTACTTC. Its protein is CASRPGERSEQYF.

J is TRBJ2-3 and V is TRBV7-9, with D maybe TRBD1 (6 bases). The CDR3 covers 17 residues. V lost 6 bases and J 6 bases, leaving 25 bases between the germline ends. Germline-derived CDR1 and CDR2 are SEHNR and FQNEAQ (reference sequence). The CDR3 DNA sequence: TGTGCCAGCAGGCCCAGGACAGTTTCACATACTGGGGATACGCAGTATTTT. Amino acid sequence: CASRPRTVSHTGDTQYF.

This clone appeared a single time. This rearrangement joins TRBV5-1 to TRBJ2-7; D tentatively reads TRBD1 or TRBD2 (5 bases each). The length of the CDR3 is 14 residues. V shed 1 base and J shed 3 bases, with 11 bases lying between them. CDR1 is SGHRS and CDR2 is YFSETQ in the germline V gene. CDR3 residues: CASSLRKGSYEQYF. The DNA for the CDR3 is TGCGCCAGCAGCTTGAGAAAGGGGAGCTACGAGCAGTACTTC.

The chain is built from TRBV28 and TRBJ2-7, with D maybe TRBD2 (5 bases). Germline V gene data show CDR1 as MDHEN and CDR2 as SYDVKM. The V end was cut by 7 bases, the J end by 1 base, with 20 bases between. The CDR3 is made up of 16 amino acids. The CDR3 bases are TGTGCCAGCAAGTTGAGCGGACTTTCCTTTTCCTACGAGCAGTACTTC. Its translation: CASKLSGLSFSYEQYF.

This clone was counted between two and nine times. The genes are TRBV5-4 and TRBJ2-4; D remains ambiguous. Trimming removed 1 base from V and 3 bases from J, with 8 bases in between. The CDR3 totals 14 residues. CDR1 and CDR2 (germline): SGHNT, YYREEE (reference sequence). The CDR3, as DNA: TGTGCCAGCAGCTTGAGTTCGGACAAAAACATTCAGTACTTC. Its protein product is CASSLSSDKNIQYF.

The chain combines TRBV25-1 with TRBJ2-1, with D perhaps assigned TRBD1 or TRBD2 (7 bases each). The CDR3 runs to 13 residues. Germline V gene data show CDR1 as MGHDK and CDR2 as SYGVNS. Trimming left V 11 bases short and J 6 bases short, with 17 bases between. As DNA, the CDR3 is TGTGCCGCCAGGGAGGGGGCGCGCAATGAGCAGTTCTTC. Residues: CAAREGARNEQFF.

The chain recombines TRBV11-2 with TRBJ2-3, with 14 bases lining up with TRBD2. The germline V gene encodes CDR1 SGHAT and CDR2 FQNNGV. The CDR3 totals 18 residues. V lost 5 bases and J lost 0; bases outside the gene matches: 7. In DNA form, the CDR3 reads TGTGCCAGCAGCCATGGGACTAGCGGGAGATCTAGCACAGATACGCAGTATTTT. This translates into CASSHGTSGRSSTDTQYF.

The chain combines TRBV5-1 with TRBJ2-5; D remains ambiguous. V was cut by 4 bases and J by 3 bases, with 10 bases left in between. This CDR3 has 13 amino acids. Germline V gene sequence: CDR1 SGHRS, CDR2 YFSETQ. CDR3 sequence: CASSKDLKETQYF. Written as DNA, the CDR3 is TGCGCCAGCAGCAAAGACTTGAAAGAGACCCAGTACTTC.

V and J are TRBV15 and TRBJ2-5, with a weak D call TRBD2 (5 bases). The germline V and J ends were trimmed by 3 bases and 4 bases, with 6 bases remaining between them. This CDR3 is 12 amino acids long. Germline V lookup: CDR1 LNHNV, CDR2 YYDKDF (reference sequence). The CDR3 loop is CATSRGRETQYF. The CDR3 region has the DNA TGTGCCACCAGCAGGGGGAGAGAGACCCAGTACTTC.

The chain combines TRBV4-1 with TRBJ2-1, with D possibly being TRBD2 (6 bases). The germline V gene has CDR1 MGHRA and CDR2 YSYEKL. The CDR3 is 17 residues long. With 0 bases removed from V and 0 bases from J, the gap between germline ends came to 12 bases. CDR3: CASSQDTVGSSYNEQFF. Written as DNA, the CDR3 is TGCGCCAGCAGCCAAGACACTGTCGGGAGCTCCTACAATGAGCAGTTCTTC.

The chain has TRBV6-1 and TRBJ1-1; D is undetermined. Germline V gives CDR1 MNHNS, CDR2 SASEGT. The CDR3 has 14 amino acids. Trimming pared 2 bases from V and 6 bases from J, leaving 13 bases between. The DNA of the CDR3 is TGTGCCAGCAGTGAATACTCGGGTCCCGCTGAAGCTTTCTTT. This encodes CASSEYSGPAEAFF.